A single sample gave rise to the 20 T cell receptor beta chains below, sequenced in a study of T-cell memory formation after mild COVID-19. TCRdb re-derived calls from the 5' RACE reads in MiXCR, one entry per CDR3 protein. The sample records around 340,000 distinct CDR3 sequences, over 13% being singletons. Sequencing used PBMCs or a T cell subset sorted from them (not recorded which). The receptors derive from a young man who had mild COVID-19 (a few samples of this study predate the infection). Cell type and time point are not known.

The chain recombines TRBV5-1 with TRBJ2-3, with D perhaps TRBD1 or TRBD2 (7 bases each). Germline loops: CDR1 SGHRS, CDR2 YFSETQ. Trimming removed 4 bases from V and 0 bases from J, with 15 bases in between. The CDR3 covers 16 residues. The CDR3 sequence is CASSQGGATSTDTQYF. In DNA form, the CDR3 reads TGCGCCAGCAGCCAGGGGGGGGCCACTAGCACAGATACGCAGTATTTT.

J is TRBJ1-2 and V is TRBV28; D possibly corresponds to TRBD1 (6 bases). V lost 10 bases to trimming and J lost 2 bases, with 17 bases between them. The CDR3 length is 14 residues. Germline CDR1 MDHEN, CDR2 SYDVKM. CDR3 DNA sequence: TGTGCCACCCGGGGGGGGCGAGAGAACTATGGCTACACCTTC. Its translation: CATRGGRENYGYTF.

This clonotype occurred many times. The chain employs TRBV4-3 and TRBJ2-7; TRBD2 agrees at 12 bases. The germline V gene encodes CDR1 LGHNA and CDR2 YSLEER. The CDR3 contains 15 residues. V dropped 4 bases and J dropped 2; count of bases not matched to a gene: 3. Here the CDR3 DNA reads TGCGCCAGCAGCCGCGGACTAGCGGGGACCTACGAGCAGTACTTC. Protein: CASSRGLAGTYEQYF.

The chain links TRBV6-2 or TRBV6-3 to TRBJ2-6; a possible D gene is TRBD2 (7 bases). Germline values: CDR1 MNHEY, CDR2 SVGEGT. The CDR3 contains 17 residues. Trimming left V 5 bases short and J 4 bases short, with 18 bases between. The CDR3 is CASSPPRGGAGANVLTF. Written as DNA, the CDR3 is TGTGCCAGCAGTCCCCCGAGGGGGGGCGCGGGGGCCAACGTCCTGACTTTC.

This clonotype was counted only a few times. CDR3 sequence: CASSLKMGTAWKQYF. CDR3 DNA: TGTGCCAGCAGCCTCAAGATGGGGACAGCCTGGAAGCAGTACTTC. This chain links TRBV3-2 with TRBJ2-7; the table's D call, TRBD1, has no DNA check behind it. TRBV3-2 is a pseudogene segment. There are 15 residues in the CDR3.

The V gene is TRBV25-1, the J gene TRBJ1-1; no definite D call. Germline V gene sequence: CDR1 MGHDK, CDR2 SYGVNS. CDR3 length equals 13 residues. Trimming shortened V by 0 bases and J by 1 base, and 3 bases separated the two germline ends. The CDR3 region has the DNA TGTGCCAGCAGTGAATATGGGAACACTGAAGCTTTCTTT. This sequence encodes CASSEYGNTEAFF.

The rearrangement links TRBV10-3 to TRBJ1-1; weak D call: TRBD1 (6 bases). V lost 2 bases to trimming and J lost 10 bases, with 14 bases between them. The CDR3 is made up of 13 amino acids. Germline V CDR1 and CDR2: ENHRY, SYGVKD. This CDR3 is CAISETSQGSAFF. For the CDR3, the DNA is TGTGCCATCAGTGAGACCTCACAGGGTTCAGCTTTCTTT.

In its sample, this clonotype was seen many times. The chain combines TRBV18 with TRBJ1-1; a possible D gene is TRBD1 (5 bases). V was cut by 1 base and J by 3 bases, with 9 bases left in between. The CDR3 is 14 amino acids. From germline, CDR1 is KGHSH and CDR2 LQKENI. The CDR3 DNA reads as TGTGCCAGCTCACCACTCGGGGACTACACTGAAGCTTTCTTT. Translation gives CASSPLGDYTEAFF. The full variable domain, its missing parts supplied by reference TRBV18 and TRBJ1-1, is NAGVMQNPRHLVRRRGQEARLRCSPMKGHSHVYWYRQLPEEGLKFMVYLQKENIIDESGMPKERFSAEFPKEGPSILRIQQVVRGDSAAYFCASSPLGDYTEAFFGQGTRLTVV.

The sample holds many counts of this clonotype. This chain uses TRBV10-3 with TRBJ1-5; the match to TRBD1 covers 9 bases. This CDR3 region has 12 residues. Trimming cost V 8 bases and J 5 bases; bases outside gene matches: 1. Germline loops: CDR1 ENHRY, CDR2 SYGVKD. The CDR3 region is CAIGDRDQPQHF. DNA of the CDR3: TGTGCCATCGGGGACAGGGATCAGCCCCAGCATTTT.

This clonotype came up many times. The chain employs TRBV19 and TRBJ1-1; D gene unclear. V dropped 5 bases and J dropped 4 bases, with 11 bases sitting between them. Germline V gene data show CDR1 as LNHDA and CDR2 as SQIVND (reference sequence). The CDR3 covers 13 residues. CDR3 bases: TGTGCCAGTAGTTACGCAGGAGGCACTGAAGCTTTCTTT. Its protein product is CASSYAGGTEAFF.

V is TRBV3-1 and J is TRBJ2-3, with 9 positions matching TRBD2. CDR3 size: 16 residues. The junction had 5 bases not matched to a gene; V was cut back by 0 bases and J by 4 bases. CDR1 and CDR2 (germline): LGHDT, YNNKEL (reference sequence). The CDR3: CASSQEASGASDTQYF. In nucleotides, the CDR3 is TGTGCCAGCAGCCAAGAGGCTAGCGGGGCGTCAGATACGCAGTATTTT.

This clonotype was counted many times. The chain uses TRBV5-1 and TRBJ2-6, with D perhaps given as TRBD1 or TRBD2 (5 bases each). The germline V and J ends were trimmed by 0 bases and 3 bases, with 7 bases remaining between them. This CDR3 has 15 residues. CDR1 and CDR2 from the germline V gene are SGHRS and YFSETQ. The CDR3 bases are TGCGCCAGCAGCTTGGTGGGACGTGGGGCCAACGTCCTGACTTTC. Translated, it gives CASSLVGRGANVLTF. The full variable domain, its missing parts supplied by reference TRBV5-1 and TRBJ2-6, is KAGVTQTPRYLIKTRGQQVTLSCSPISGHRSVSWYQQTPGQGLQFLFEYFSETQRNKGNFPGRFSGRQFSNSRSEMNVSTLELGDSALYLCASSLVGRGANVLTFGAGSRLTVL.

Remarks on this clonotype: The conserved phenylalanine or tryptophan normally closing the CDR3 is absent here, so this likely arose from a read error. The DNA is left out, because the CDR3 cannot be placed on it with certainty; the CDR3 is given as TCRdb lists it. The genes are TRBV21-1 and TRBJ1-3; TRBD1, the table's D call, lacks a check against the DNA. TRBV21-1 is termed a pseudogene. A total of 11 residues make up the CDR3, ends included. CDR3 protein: CASSKAPGQGI.

CDR3: CASSYSANTQYF. The DNA for the CDR3 is TGTGCCAGCAGTTACTCGGCGAACACGCAGTATTTT. This sequence joins TRBV6-2 or TRBV6-3 and TRBJ2-3; no clear D. The germline V gene has CDR1 MNHEY and CDR2 SVGEGT. The germline V and J ends were trimmed by 0 bases and 9 bases, with 7 bases remaining between them. The CDR3 sequence is 12 residues long.

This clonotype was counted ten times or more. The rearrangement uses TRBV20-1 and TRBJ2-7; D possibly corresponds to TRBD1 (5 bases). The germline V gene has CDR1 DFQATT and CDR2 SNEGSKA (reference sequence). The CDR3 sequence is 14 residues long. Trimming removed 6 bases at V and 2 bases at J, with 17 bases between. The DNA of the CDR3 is TGCAGTGCCAGGGCCCCGGACGGAACCTACGAGCAGTACGTC. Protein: CSARAPDGTYEQYV.

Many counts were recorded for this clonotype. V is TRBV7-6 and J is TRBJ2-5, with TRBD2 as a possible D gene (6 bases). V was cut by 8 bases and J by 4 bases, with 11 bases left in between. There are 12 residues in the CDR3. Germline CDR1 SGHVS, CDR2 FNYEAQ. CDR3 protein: CASRTEGETQYF. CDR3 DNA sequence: TGTGCCAGCCGGACGGAGGGAGAGACCCAGTACTTC.

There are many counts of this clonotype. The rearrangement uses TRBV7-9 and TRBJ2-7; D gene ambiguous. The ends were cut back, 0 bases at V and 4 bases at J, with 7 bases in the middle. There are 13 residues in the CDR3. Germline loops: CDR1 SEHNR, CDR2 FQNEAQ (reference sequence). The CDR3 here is CASSLAGGYEQYV. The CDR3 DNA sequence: TGTGCCAGCAGCTTAGCGGGCGGATACGAGCAGTACGTC.

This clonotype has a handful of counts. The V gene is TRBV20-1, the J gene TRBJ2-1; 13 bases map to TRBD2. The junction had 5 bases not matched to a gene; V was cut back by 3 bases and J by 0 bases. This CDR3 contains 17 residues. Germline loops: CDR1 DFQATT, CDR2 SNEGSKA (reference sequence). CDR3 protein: CSARSRLAGGSYNEQFF. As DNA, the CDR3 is TGCAGTGCTAGGAGTAGACTAGCGGGGGGCTCCTACAATGAGCAGTTCTTC.

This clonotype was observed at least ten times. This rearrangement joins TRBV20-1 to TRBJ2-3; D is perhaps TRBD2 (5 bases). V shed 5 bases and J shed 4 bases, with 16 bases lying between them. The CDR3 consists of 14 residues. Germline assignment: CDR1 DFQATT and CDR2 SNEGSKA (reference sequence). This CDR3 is CSAPRPGWADTQYF. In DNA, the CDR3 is TGCAGTGCTCCCCGGCCGGGGTGGGCAGATACGCAGTATTTT.

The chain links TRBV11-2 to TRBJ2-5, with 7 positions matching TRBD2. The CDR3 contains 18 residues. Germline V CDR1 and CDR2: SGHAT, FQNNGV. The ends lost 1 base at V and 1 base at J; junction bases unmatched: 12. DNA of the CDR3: TGTGCCAGCAGCTTAGGCCAATGGGGGGGAAGAGGCCAAGAGACCCAGTACTTC. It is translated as CASSLGQWGGRGQETQYF.